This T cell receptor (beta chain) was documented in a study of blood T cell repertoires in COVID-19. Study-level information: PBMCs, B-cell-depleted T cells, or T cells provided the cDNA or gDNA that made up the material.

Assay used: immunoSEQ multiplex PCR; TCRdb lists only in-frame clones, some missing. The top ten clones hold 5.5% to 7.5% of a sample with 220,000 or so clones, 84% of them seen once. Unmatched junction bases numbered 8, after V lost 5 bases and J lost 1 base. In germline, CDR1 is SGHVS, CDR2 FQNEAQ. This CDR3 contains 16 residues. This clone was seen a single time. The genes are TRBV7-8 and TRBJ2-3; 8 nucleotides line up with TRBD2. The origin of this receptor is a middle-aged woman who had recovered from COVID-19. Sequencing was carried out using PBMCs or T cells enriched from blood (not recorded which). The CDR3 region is CASSPDGGVGTDTQYF. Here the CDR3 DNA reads TGTGCCAGCAGCCCAGACGGGGGGGTCGGCACAGATACGCAGTATTTT.